The clone carrying this TCR beta chain was recorded a few times. What it binds is not known. The source of the sample is a study of response to subunit inactivated influenza vaccine. Study-level points and caveats: Each seasonal flu vaccination may recruit only limited new T cells, authors suggested.

TCRdb ran MiXCR on the RT-PCR reads and lists one entry per CDR3 protein. This sample yields 550,000 to 600,000 distinct CDR3 sequences, of which roughly 10% are seen a single time; 10% to 13% belongs to the top ten. The CDR3 has 16 residues. Looked up from germline, CDR1 is SGHAT and CDR2 is FQDESV (reference sequence). J was trimmed by 5 bases and V by 3 bases; bases with no gene match: 5. The sequencing used PBMCs from blood, collected on the day of vaccination. The receptor was isolated from a man aged 50-60 years who received an inactivated influenza vaccine. The chain has TRBV11-1 and TRBJ2-1; 12 nucleotides align to TRBD2. As DNA, the CDR3 is TGTGCCAGCAGCTTTGCGACTAGCGGGGGAGACAATGAGCAGTTCTTC. This translates into CASSFATSGGDNEQFF. Full variable domain (outside the CDR3, taken from reference TRBV11-1 and TRBJ2-1): EAEVAQSPRYKITEKSQAVAFWCDPISGHATLYWYRQILGQGPELLVQFQDESVVDDSQLPKDRFSAERLKGVDSTLKIQPAELGDSAMYLCASSFATSGGDNEQFFGPGTRLTVL.